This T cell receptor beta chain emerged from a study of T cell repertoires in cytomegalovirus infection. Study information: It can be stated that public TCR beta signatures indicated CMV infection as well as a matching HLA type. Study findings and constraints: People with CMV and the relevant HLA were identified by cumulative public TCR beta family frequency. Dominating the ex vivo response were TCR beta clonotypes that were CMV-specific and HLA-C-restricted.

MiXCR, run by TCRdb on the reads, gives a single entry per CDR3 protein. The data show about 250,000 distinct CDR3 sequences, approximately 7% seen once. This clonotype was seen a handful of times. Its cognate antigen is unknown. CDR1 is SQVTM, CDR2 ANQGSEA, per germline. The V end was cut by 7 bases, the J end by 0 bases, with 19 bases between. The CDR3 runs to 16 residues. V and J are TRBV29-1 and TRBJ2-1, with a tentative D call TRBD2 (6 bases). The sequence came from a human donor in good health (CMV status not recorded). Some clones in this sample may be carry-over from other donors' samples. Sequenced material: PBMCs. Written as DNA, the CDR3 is TGCAGCGCCGAGGCCGCCGACGGGAGCTCCTACAATGAGCAGTTCTTC. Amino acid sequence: CSAEAADGSSYNEQFF.